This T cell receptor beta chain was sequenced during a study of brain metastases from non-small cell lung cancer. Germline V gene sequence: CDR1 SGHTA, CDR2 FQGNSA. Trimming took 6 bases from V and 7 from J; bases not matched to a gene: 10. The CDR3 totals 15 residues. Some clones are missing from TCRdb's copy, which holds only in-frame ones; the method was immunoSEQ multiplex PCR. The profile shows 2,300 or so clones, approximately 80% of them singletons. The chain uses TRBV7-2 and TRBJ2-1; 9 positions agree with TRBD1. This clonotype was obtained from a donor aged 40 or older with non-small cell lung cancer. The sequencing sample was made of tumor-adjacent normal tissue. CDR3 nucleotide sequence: TGTGCCAGCAGAAGAACCGGGACAGGGAAAAATGAGCAGTTCTTC. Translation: CASRRTGTGKNEQFF. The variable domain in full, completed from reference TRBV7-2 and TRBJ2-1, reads GAGVSQSPSNKVTEKGKDVELRCDPISGHTALYWYRQSLGQGLEFLIYFQGNSAPDKSGLPSDRFSAERTGGSVSTLTIQRTQQEDSAVYLCASRRTGTGKNEQFFGPGTRLTVL.